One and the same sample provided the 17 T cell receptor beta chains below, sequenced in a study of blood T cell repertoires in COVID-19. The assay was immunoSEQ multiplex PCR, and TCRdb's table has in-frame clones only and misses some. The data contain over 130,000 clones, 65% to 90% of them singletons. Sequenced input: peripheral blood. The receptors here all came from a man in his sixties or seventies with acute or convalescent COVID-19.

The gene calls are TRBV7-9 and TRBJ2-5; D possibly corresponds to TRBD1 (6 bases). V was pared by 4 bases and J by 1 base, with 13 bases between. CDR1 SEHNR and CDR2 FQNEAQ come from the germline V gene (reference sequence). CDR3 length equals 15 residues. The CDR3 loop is CASSWTQGFQETQYF. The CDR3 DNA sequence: TGTGCCAGCAGCTGGACACAGGGATTCCAAGAGACCCAGTACTTC.

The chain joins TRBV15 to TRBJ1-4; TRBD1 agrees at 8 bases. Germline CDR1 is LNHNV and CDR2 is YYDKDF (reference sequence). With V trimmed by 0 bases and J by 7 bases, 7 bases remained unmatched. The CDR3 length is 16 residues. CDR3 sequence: CATSRDLDREFEKLFF. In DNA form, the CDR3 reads TGTGCCACCAGCAGAGATCTGGACAGGGAGTTTGAAAAACTGTTTTTT.

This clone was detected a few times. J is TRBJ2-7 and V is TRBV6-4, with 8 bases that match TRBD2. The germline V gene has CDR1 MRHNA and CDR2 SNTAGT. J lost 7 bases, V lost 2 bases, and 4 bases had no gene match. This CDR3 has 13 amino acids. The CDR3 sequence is CASSDEVAGEQYF. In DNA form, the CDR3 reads TGTGCCAGCAGTGACGAGGTAGCGGGAGAGCAGTACTTC.

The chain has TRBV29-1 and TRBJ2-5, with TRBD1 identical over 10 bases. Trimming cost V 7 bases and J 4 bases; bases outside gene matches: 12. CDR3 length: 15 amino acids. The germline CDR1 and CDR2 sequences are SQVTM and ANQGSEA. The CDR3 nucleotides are TGCAGCGCTTGGGGGGGGACAGGGGTAGGAGAGACCCAGTACTTC. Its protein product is CSAWGGTGVGETQYF.

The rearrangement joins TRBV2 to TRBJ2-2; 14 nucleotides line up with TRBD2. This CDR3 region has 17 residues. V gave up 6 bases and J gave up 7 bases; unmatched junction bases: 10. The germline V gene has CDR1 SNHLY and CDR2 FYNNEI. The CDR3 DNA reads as TGTGCCAGCAGCGGGGGGACTAGCGGGAGTGGGAGCGGGGAGCTGTTTTTT. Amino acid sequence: CASSGGTSGSGSGELFF.

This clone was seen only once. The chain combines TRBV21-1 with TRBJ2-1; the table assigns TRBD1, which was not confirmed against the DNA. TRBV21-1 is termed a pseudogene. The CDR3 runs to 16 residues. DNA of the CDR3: TGTGCCAGCAGCAGTCGACAGACCAACTCCTACAATGAGCAGTTCTTC. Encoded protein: CASSSRQTNSYNEQFF.

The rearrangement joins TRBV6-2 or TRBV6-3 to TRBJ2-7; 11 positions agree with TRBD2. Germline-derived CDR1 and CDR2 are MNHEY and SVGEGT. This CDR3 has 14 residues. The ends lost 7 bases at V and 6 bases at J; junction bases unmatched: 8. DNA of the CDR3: TGTGCCAGCACCCCACTAGCGGGAGTCTTCGAGCAGTACTTC. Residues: CASTPLAGVFEQYF.

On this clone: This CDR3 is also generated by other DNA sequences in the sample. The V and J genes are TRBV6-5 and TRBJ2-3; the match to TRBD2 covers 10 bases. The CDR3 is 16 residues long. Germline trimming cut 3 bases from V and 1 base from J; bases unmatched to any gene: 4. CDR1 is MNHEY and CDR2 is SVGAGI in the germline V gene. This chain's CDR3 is CASSYSSGRGTDTQYF. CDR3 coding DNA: TGTGCCAGCAGTTATTCTAGCGGGAGAGGCACAGATACGCAGTATTTT.

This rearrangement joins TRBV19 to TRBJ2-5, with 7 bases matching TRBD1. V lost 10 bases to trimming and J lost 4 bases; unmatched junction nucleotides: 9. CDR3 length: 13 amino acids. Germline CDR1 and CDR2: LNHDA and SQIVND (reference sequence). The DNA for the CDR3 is TGTGCCACCGCAAGACAGGGCGGAGAGACCCAGTACTTC. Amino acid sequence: CATARQGGETQYF. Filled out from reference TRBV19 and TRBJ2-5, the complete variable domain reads DGGITQSPKYLFRKEGQNVTLSCEQNLNHDAMYWYRQDPGQGLRLIYYSQIVNDFQKGDIAEGYSVSREKKESFPLTVTSAQKNPTAFYLCATARQGGETQYFGPGTRLLVL.

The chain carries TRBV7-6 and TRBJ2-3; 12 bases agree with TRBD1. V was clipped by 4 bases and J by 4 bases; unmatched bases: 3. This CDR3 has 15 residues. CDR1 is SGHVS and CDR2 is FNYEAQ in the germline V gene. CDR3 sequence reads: CASSSGQGAADTQYF. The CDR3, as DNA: TGTGCCAGCAGCTCGGGACAGGGGGCCGCAGATACGCAGTATTTT.

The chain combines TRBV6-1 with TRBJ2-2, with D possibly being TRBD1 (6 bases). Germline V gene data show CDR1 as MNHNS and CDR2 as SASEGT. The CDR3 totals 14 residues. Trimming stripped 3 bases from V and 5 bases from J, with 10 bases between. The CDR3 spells CASSETGWTGELFF. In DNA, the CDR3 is TGTGCCAGCAGTGAGACAGGCTGGACCGGGGAGCTGTTTTTT.

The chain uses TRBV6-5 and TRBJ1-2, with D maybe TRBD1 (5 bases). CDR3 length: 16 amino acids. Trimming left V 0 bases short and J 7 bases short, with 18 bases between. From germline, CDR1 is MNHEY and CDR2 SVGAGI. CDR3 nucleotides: TGTGCCAGCAGTTACTCGAAGGACACCCGGTCGGGTGGCTACACCTTC. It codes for CASSYSKDTRSGGYTF.

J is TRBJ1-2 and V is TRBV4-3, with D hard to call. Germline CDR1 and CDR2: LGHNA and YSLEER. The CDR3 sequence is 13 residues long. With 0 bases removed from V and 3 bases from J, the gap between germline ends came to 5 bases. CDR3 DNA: TGCGCCAGCAGCCAAGATCCGGACTATGGCTACACCTTC. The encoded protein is CASSQDPDYGYTF.

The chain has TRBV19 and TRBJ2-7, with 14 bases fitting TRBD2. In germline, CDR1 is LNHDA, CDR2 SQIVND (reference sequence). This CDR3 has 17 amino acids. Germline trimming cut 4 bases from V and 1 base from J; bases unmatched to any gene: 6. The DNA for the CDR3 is TGTGCCAGTAGTACCGGGACTAGCGGGAGTTTTTCCTACGAGCAGTACTTC. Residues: CASSTGTSGSFSYEQYF.

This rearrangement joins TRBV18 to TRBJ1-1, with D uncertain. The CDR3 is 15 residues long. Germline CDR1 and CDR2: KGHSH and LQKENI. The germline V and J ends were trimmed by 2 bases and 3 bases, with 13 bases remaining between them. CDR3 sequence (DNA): TGTGCCAGCTCACCATTGCAGACTGTGGACACTGAAGCTTTCTTT. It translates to CASSPLQTVDTEAFF.

The CDR3 nucleotides read TGTGCCAGCTCCCCGGAGATCACCGGGGAGCTGTTTTTT. This translates into CASSPEITGELFF. The chain is built from TRBV18 and TRBJ2-2; D remains ambiguous. The length of the CDR3 is 13 residues. Germline V gives CDR1 KGHSH, CDR2 LQKENI. V lost 6 bases and J 4 bases, leaving 9 bases between the germline ends.

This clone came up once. The CDR3 DNA sequence: TGTGCCAGCAGCCCCGGGACTAGCGGGAGAGCGGCGGAGACCCAGTACTTC. Protein sequence: CASSPGTSGRAAETQYF. The chain has TRBV14 and TRBJ2-5; 14 bases are shared with TRBD2. This CDR3 comprises 17 residues. Germline V gives CDR1 SGHDN, CDR2 FVKESK. Trimming removed 4 bases from V and 5 bases from J; junction bases left unmatched: 9.